The clone carrying this TCR beta chain was seen at least ten times. The antigen remains unidentified. One end of the junction is discordant with germline, which a read error may explain. This entry comes from a study of T-cell memory formation after mild COVID-19. The CDR3 is 15 residues long. UMIs and sample barcodes were carried by the TCR alpha and TCR beta cDNA libraries that 5'RACE produced using constant-segment primers. TCRdb called the 5' RACE reads again in MiXCR, with one record for every CDR3 protein. This table has about 140,000 distinct CDR3 sequences, 14% appearing once. Study observations and caveats: Cross-reactive memory apparently joined, as some responding clones appeared in pre-infection memory. Clones that contracted from day 15 to 85 had balanced CD4/CD8; later expanders were CD4+ biased.

The J gene is TRBJ2-5, the V gene TRBV12-3 or TRBV12-4; 11 positions agree with TRBD2. Source material: PBMCs or a T cell subset sorted from them (not recorded which). This clonotype was obtained from an adult woman who had mild COVID-19 (a few samples of this study predate the infection). Cell type and time point are not known. The CDR3 loop is CASSLAGGYQETQYF. The CDR3 bases are TGTGCCAGCAGTCTAGCGGGAGGCTACCAAGAGACCCAGTACTTC.